The 8 T cell receptor beta chains presented below share a single source sample, sequenced in a study of T cell responses to AZD1222 COVID-19 vaccine. The table came from immunoSEQ multiplex PCR; TCRdb's copy has only in-frame clones and leaves some out. In the table there are approximately 89,000 clones, approximately 90% of which are singletons. Sample: peripheral blood, taken on day 0 of AZD1222 vaccination. The receptor set was obtained from an adult in good health.

The rearrangement links TRBV19 to TRBJ1-2; TRBD1 matches at 9 bases. The germline CDR1 and CDR2 sequences are LNHDA and SQIVND (reference sequence). V lost 2 bases, J lost 4 bases, and 8 bases stayed unmatched. The CDR3 runs to 16 residues. The CDR3 bases are TGTGCCAGTAGTATACCCCGGACAGGGGACGGCTATGGCTACACCTTC. Encoded protein: CASSIPRTGDGYGYTF.

The chain couples TRBV9 to TRBJ2-7, with D possibly called TRBD1 or TRBD2 (5 bases each). V was trimmed by 4 bases and J by 3 bases, leaving 20 bases between them. The germline gives CDR1 SGDLS, CDR2 YYNGEE. CDR3 size: 16 residues. The CDR3 reads CASSMTPFGDRYEQYF. The CDR3 DNA reads as TGTGCCAGCAGCATGACCCCTTTCGGGGACCGCTACGAGCAGTACTTC.

In this sample, this clone turned up once. This chain joins TRBV19 and TRBJ1-2; the D gene is possibly TRBD1 (6 bases). The V end was cut by 5 bases, the J end by 4 bases, with 14 bases between. Germline V gives CDR1 LNHDA, CDR2 SQIVND (reference sequence). There are 14 residues in the CDR3. CDR3 protein: CASSAQDSSYGYTF. CDR3 nucleotides: TGTGCCAGTAGTGCTCAGGACAGTTCCTATGGCTACACCTTC.

The rearrangement links TRBV5-1 to TRBJ2-3; 12 positions match TRBD2. Germline V lookup: CDR1 SGHRS, CDR2 YFSETQ. There are 17 residues in the CDR3. The V segment lost 4 bases and the J segment 5 bases; nucleotides outside the gene matches: 11. CDR3 DNA: TGCGCCAGCAGCCCTGGACTAGCGGGGCCCCCGGGAGATACGCAGTATTTT. Protein product: CASSPGLAGPPGDTQYF.

The chain joins TRBV6-5 to TRBJ1-3; D uncertain. The ends were cut back, 6 bases at V and 8 bases at J, with 11 bases in the middle. CDR3 length equals 12 residues. The germline CDR1 and CDR2 sequences are MNHEY and SVGAGI. The CDR3 here is CASSDSLDTIYF. CDR3 bases: TGTGCCAGCAGCGATAGCTTGGACACCATATATTTT.

The V gene is TRBV5-6, the J gene TRBJ2-7; tentative D call: TRBD1 (5 bases). Germline V gene sequence: CDR1 SGHDT, CDR2 YYEEEE. With 1 base removed from V and 1 base from J, the gap between germline ends came to 15 bases. This CDR3 region has 16 residues. The CDR3 spells CASSLSDTRPSYEQYF. DNA of the CDR3: TGTGCCAGCAGCTTGTCGGACACCCGACCTTCCTACGAGCAGTACTTC. The variable domain in full, completed from reference TRBV5-6 and TRBJ2-7, reads DAGVTQSPTHLIKTRGQQVTLRCSPKSGHDTVSWYQQALGQGPQFIFQYYEEEERQRGNFPDRFSGHQFPNYSSELNVNALLLGDSALYLCASSLSDTRPSYEQYFGPGTRLTVT.

The chain is built from TRBV28 and TRBJ2-3, with a possible D match to TRBD2 (5 bases). Germline-derived CDR1 and CDR2 are MDHEN and SYDVKM. The V end lost 7 bases, the J end lost 10 bases, and 15 bases lay between the germline ends. The CDR3 length is 12 residues. CDR3 sequence reads: CASNRSPGAQYF. CDR3 nucleotide sequence: TGTGCCAGCAATAGAAGCCCCGGGGCGCAGTATTTT.

This clone was counted a few times. The chain links TRBV9 to TRBJ2-5; weak D call: TRBD1 (5 bases). This CDR3 comprises 13 residues. Germline V gene data show CDR1 as SGDLS and CDR2 as YYNGEE. Trimming cost V 0 bases and J 2 bases, with 5 bases left between them. CDR3 sequence (DNA): TGTGCCAGCAGCGTAGGACAGCAAGAGACCCAGTACTTC. Its translation is CASSVGQQETQYF.